This entry lists 25 T cell receptor beta chains sequenced from one sample in a study of identical twins. Via MiXCR, TCRdb re-called the 5' RACE reads, giving one row per CDR3 protein. The data show fewer than 250,000 distinct CDR3 sequences, about 7.5% seen once. The same data also contributed to another study, on yellow fever vaccine responses in identical twins.

Sample: memory (CD45RO+) T cells sorted from blood. These receptors were obtained from a woman aged 18 to 35 in good health.

This clonotype was observed a few times. The rearrangement joins TRBV6-2 or TRBV6-3 to TRBJ1-2; D not certain. V lost 2 bases, J lost 4 bases, and 5 bases lay in between. Germline loops: CDR1 MNHEY, CDR2 SVGEGT. This CDR3 is built from 12 residues. In nucleotides, the CDR3 is TGTGCCAGCAGTTACAGCTTCTATGGCTACACCTTC. Translated, it gives CASSYSFYGYTF.

This clonotype was observed a handful of times. This chain connects TRBV4-2 to TRBJ2-7; D gene uncertain. The CDR3 has 15 amino acids. CDR1 LGHNA and CDR2 YNFKEQ come from the germline V gene. The germline V and J ends were trimmed by 0 bases and 0 bases, with 9 bases remaining between them. This CDR3 reads CASSQDLDPSYEQYF. Here the CDR3 DNA reads TGTGCCAGCAGCCAAGATCTCGACCCCTCCTACGAGCAGTACTTC.

This clonotype showed up just a few times. The chain links TRBV7-2 to TRBJ1-2; no definite D call. This CDR3 contains 14 residues. The V gene's germline CDR1 is SGHTA and CDR2 FQGNSA. The V gene lost 1 base and the J gene lost 6 bases, with 12 bases spanning the gap. The CDR3 DNA reads as TGTGCCAGCAGCTTAGTACGGACGGTACATGGCTACACCTTC. Translated, it gives CASSLVRTVHGYTF.

At least ten counts were recorded for this clonotype. This rearrangement joins TRBV6-9 to TRBJ2-1; 10 nucleotides agree with TRBD2. In germline, CDR1 is MNHGY, CDR2 SVAAGI. V gave up 4 bases and J gave up 6 bases; unmatched junction bases: 9. The CDR3 spans 16 residues. CDR3 sequence (DNA): TGTGCCAGCAGTTTTGTAGTTGTAGCGGGGGGCAATGAGCAGTTCTTC. Protein: CASSFVVVAGGNEQFF.

The chain has TRBV20-1 and TRBJ1-1; 9 bases line up with TRBD1. CDR3 length equals 11 residues. In germline, CDR1 is DFQATT, CDR2 SNEGSKA (reference sequence). The CDR3 region has the DNA TGCAGGGGAGGACAGGGGACTGAAGCTTTCTTT. Residues: CRGGQGTEAFF.

This clonotype was seen many times. The chain is built from TRBV5-1 and TRBJ2-3; 10 nucleotides align to TRBD2. Germline loops: CDR1 SGHRS, CDR2 YFSETQ. J lost 2 bases, V lost 1 base, and 4 bases had no gene match. This CDR3 has 16 amino acids. The CDR3 sequence: CASSLNLAGVTDTQYF. DNA for the CDR3: TGCGCCAGCAGCTTGAACCTAGCGGGAGTCACAGATACGCAGTATTTT.

This clonotype showed up just once. The CDR3 coding sequence is TGTGCCAGCAGCTGGTCATTGGGACAGGTTTCTTACGAGCAGTACTTC. The encoded protein is CASSWSLGQVSYEQYF. The chain carries TRBV11-3 and TRBJ2-7; 8 nucleotides match TRBD1. The J segment lost 4 bases and the V segment lost 4 bases, leaving 12 bases of the junction unmatched. The germline V gene has CDR1 SGHNT and CDR2 YENEEA. The CDR3 has 16 residues.

This clonotype occurred many times. The V gene is TRBV14, the J gene TRBJ2-7, with 9 bases that match TRBD2. This CDR3 has 16 amino acids. Germline values: CDR1 SGHDN, CDR2 FVKESK. The V segment lost 0 bases and the J segment 7 bases; nucleotides outside the gene matches: 10. The CDR3 here is CASSQDVLAGSREQYF. The CDR3 nucleotides are TGTGCCAGCAGCCAAGATGTGCTAGCGGGGAGCAGGGAGCAGTACTTC. Full variable domain (outside the CDR3, taken from reference TRBV14 and TRBJ2-7): EAGVTQFPSHSVIEKGQTVTLRCDPISGHDNLYWYRRVMGKEIKFLLHFVKESKQDESGMPNNRFLAERTGGTYSTLKVQPAELEDSGVYFCASSQDVLAGSREQYFGPGTRLTVT.

This clonotype was observed a few times. The chain employs TRBV4-1 and TRBJ1-4; weak D call: TRBD1 (5 bases). Germline-derived CDR1 and CDR2 are MGHRA and YSYEKL. V was pared by 0 bases and J by 0 bases, with 14 bases between. CDR3 length: 18 residues. This chain's CDR3 is CASSQDRSGGATNEKLFF. CDR3 coding DNA: TGCGCCAGCAGCCAAGATAGGTCGGGGGGGGCAACTAATGAAAAACTGTTTTTT.

This clonotype appeared a few times. The chain joins TRBV11-2 to TRBJ2-4; 8 positions agree with TRBD2. With V trimmed by 5 bases and J by 7 bases, 7 bases remained unmatched. Germline CDR1 SGHAT, CDR2 FQNNGV. CDR3 size: 14 residues. The CDR3 sequence is CASSAGPGGNIQYF. DNA for the CDR3: TGTGCCAGCAGCGCGGGCCCGGGAGGGAACATTCAGTACTTC.

This clonotype was detected a few times. The chain employs TRBV5-1 and TRBJ2-3, with 9 bases identical to TRBD2. The trim removed 3 bases at V and 10 bases at J, leaving 3 bases unmatched. The CDR3 loop spans 12 amino acids. The V gene's germline CDR1 is SGHRS and CDR2 YFSETQ. For the CDR3, the DNA is TGCGCCAGCAGCTCTCTAGCGGGGCCGCAGTATTTT. Its protein is CASSSLAGPQYF.

The sample holds a few counts of this clonotype. The CDR3 sequence is CASSLNSGTGYEKLFF. DNA for the CDR3: TGTGCCAGCAGCCTAAACTCCGGGACAGGATATGAAAAACTGTTTTTT. This chain links TRBV7-2 with TRBJ1-4; 8 bases align to TRBD1. Germline-derived CDR1 and CDR2 are SGHTA and FQGNSA. J gave up 6 bases and V 5 bases, and 11 bases lay outside the gene matches. This CDR3 has 16 residues.

This clonotype was picked up a small number of times. The chain is built from TRBV6-1 and TRBJ1-4; TRBD1 might be the D (5 bases). The germline V gene has CDR1 MNHNS and CDR2 SASEGT. Trimming took off 8 bases at V and 7 bases at J, with 17 bases between the two ends. The CDR3 is 14 residues long. The CDR3 loop is CASGALQRGEKLFF. The CDR3 bases are TGTGCCAGCGGGGCATTGCAAAGAGGTGAAAAACTGTTTTTT.

This clonotype was counted ten times or more. The V gene is TRBV5-1, the J gene TRBJ2-3; D is perhaps TRBD1 (6 bases). V was trimmed by 5 bases and J by 6 bases, leaving 16 bases between them. CDR1 and CDR2 from the germline V gene are SGHRS and YFSETQ. The CDR3 extends over 14 amino acids. The CDR3 DNA follows: TGCGCCAGCAGACCCACTTCAGGGGTGGATACGCAGTATTTT. Encoded protein: CASRPTSGVDTQYF.

This clonotype has just a few counts. V gene TRBV30 combines with J gene TRBJ1-6, with a possible D match to TRBD1 (6 bases). This CDR3 comprises 15 residues. Germline lookup yields CDR1 GTSNPN and CDR2 SVGIG (reference sequence). Trimming stripped 2 bases from V and 7 bases from J, with 15 bases between. CDR3 DNA: TGTGCCTGGAGTTTCCCGGGACATAGAAATTCACCCCTCCACTTT. Encoded protein: CAWSFPGHRNSPLHF. The full variable domain, rest sourced from reference TRBV30 and TRBJ1-6, is SQTIHQWPATLVQPVGSPLSLECTVEGTSNPNLYWYRQAAGRGLQLLFYSVGIGQISSEVPQNLSASRPQDRQFILSSKKLLLSDSGFYLCAWSFPGHRNSPLHFGNGTRLTVT.

At least ten counts were recorded for this clonotype. The chain employs TRBV6-1 and TRBJ1-1; D perhaps matches TRBD1 (5 bases). CDR1 MNHNS and CDR2 SASEGT come from the germline V gene. The CDR3 spans 11 residues. V lost 6 bases and J lost 5, with 7 bases in between. The CDR3 is CASRQGTEAFF. DNA of the CDR3: TGTGCCAGCAGGCAGGGTACTGAAGCTTTCTTT.

This chain links TRBV7-9 with TRBJ2-5; possibly TRBD1 for D (7 bases). This CDR3 spans 14 amino acids. Germline CDR1 and CDR2: SEHNR and FQNEAQ (reference sequence). The V gene lost 6 bases and the J gene lost 8 bases, with 19 bases spanning the gap. CDR3 DNA sequence: TGTGCCAGCAGGTCTATCAGGGGGGAGGATACCCAGTACTTC. This translates into CASRSIRGEDTQYF.

This clonotype was recorded many times. V gene TRBV3-1 combines with J gene TRBJ2-1; D uncertain. The CDR3 has 15 residues. Looked up from germline, CDR1 is LGHDT and CDR2 is YNNKEL (reference sequence). The V end was cut by 3 bases, the J end by 0 bases, with 9 bases between. The CDR3 nucleotides are TGTGCCAGCAGCCACGAACTGAGCTCCTACAATGAGCAGTTCTTC. This gives the protein CASSHELSSYNEQFF.

In this sample, this clonotype turned up many times. The chain has TRBV12-3 or TRBV12-4 and TRBJ2-3; D may be TRBD1 (6 bases). Trimming shortened V by 7 bases and J by 2 bases, and 13 bases separated the two germline ends. The CDR3 length is 14 residues. CDR3 sequence reads: CASTQGLPTDTQYF. CDR3 in DNA: TGTGCCAGCACCCAGGGGCTACCCACAGATACGCAGTATTTT.

This clonotype was recorded at least ten times. The chain has TRBV7-9 and TRBJ2-7; D is uncertain. CDR3 length equals 14 residues. V lost 5 bases, J lost 2 bases, and 13 bases lay in between. Germline V gives CDR1 SEHNR, CDR2 FQNEAQ (reference sequence). The CDR3 DNA reads as TGTGCCAGCAGCCCGCGGAGCTCACCCTACGAGCAGTACTTC. Amino acid sequence: CASSPRSSPYEQYF.

This clonotype occurred a few times. The chain couples TRBV27 to TRBJ2-7; D gene uncertain. V lost 5 bases, J lost 2 bases, and 13 bases lay in between. This CDR3 is 14 amino acids long. Germline V gene sequence: CDR1 MNHEY, CDR2 SMNVEV (reference sequence). The CDR3 region is CASSPYDGTYEQYF. CDR3 in DNA: TGTGCCAGCAGTCCTTACGACGGAACCTACGAGCAGTACTTC.

V and J are TRBV7-2 and TRBJ2-1; D call uncertain. Between the trimmed V and J ends, which lost 5 bases and 4 bases, there was a span of 12 bases. This CDR3 is 14 amino acids long. Germline CDR1 and CDR2: SGHTA and FQGNSA. CDR3 nucleotide sequence: TGTGCCAGCAGCCTCAGACCCGAATACAATGAGCAGTTCTTC. Amino acids: CASSLRPEYNEQFF.

The chain joins TRBV4-3 to TRBJ2-6, with 8 bases that match TRBD1. Looked up from germline, CDR1 is LGHNA and CDR2 is YSLEER. The junction had 5 bases not matched to a gene; V was cut back by 3 bases and J by 4 bases. The CDR3 is 16 residues long. CDR3 nucleotides: TGCGCCAGCAGCCACGGACAGGGAACCGGGGCCAACGTCCTGACTTTC. Its protein product is CASSHGQGTGANVLTF.

The CDR3 DNA reads TGTGCCAGCAGCGTAGGAGACCCGACCTACAATGAGCAGTTCTTC. It specifies CASSVGDPTYNEQFF. The gene calls are TRBV9 and TRBJ2-1; D gene uncertain. This CDR3 comprises 15 residues. V was shortened by 0 bases and J by 2 bases, with 9 bases between the two germline ends. Germline CDR1 reads SGDLS; CDR2 reads YYNGEE.

The chain has TRBV29-1 and TRBJ2-1; 10 bases are shared with TRBD2. J lost 9 bases, V lost 3 bases, and 8 bases had no gene match. The CDR3 is 14 residues long. CDR1 and CDR2 from the germline V gene are SQVTM and ANQGSEA. The chain's CDR3 is CSVEYLAGVGEQFF. The CDR3 DNA is TGCAGCGTTGAGTATCTAGCGGGAGTAGGTGAGCAGTTCTTC.